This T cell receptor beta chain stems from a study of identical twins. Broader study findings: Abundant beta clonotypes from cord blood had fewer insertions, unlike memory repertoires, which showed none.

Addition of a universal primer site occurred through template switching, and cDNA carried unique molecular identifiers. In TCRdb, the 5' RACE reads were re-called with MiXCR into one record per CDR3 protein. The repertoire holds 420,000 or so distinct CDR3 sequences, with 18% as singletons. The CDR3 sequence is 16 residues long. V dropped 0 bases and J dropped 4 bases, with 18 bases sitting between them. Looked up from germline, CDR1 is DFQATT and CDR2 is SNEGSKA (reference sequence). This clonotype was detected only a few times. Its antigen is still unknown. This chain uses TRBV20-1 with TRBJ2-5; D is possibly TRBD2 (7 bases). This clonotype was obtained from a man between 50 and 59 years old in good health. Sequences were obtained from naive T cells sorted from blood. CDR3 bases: TGCAGTGCTAGAGATGCATTTCGGGGGGCCGGAGAGACCCAGTACTTC. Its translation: CSARDAFRGAGETQYF.